The clone carrying this TCR beta chain was recorded a few times. The data are from a study of blood T cell repertoires in COVID-19. Some clones are missing from TCRdb's copy, which holds only in-frame ones; the method was immunoSEQ multiplex PCR. This sample yields about 190,000 clones, of which around 85% are seen a single time; approximately 3% belongs to the top ten. The V gene's germline CDR1 is SGHTA and CDR2 FQGNSA. The V gene end was trimmed by 4 bases and the J gene end by 3 bases; junction bases not matched to a gene: 5. The CDR3 has 17 amino acids. Self-reported history from a screening survey and questionnaire set each donor's cohort.

This TCR was recovered from a woman aged 25 to 39 who had recovered from COVID-19. The sequenced material came from PBMCs or T cells enriched from blood (not recorded which). V is TRBV7-2 and J is TRBJ2-1, with 14 nucleotides matching TRBD2. CDR3 nucleotide sequence: TGTGCCAGCAGCTCCTCGGGACTAGCGGGGGACTACAATGAGCAGTTCTTC. This gives the protein CASSSSGLAGDYNEQFF.